Here is one T cell receptor (beta chain) with its context. This record comes from a study of monozygotic twins with inflammatory bowel disease. Germline V lookup: CDR1 MNHNY, CDR2 SVGAGI (reference sequence). The CDR3 runs 13 residues. TCRdb reprocessed the 5' RACE reads, keeping one entry per CDR3 protein, no DNA. The data include 400,000 or so distinct CDR3 sequences; the top ten clones carry about 2.4%. The sample was blood. This chain joins TRBV6-6 and TRBJ1-2. This sequence was found in a human donor with ulcerative colitis or Crohn's disease, or a healthy co-twin of an affected twin (not recorded which). This chain's CDR3 is CASSYLSDYGYTF.